The present TCR beta chain was sequenced within a study of Graves' ophthalmopathy and Graves' hyperthyroidism. At the level of the study: No treatment had been given when peripheral blood was collected at initial diagnosis.

General study results and limits: Discriminating ophthalmopathy from stable hyperthyroidism, a 13-signature model attained a sensitivity of about 88% and a specificity of 81.08%.

With 5 bases removed from V and 11 bases from J, the gap between germline ends came to 16 bases. CDR1 and CDR2 from the germline V gene are MNHEY and SVGEGT. The CDR3 loop spans 13 amino acids. Ophthalmopathy cases showed moderate-to-severe activity, scoring CAS ≥3 and NOSPECS ≥4, with duration under 3 months. If patients had other autoimmune diseases, uncontrolled infections, pregnancy or lactation, they were excluded. Amplified material comprised TCR beta CDR3 regions derived from RNA transcripts. Investigators did first-round RT-PCR with HTBI primers, then second-round multiplex PCR. TCRdb re-derived calls from the multiplex PCR reads in MiXCR, one entry per CDR3 protein. Of over 200,000 distinct CDR3 sequences in the sample, over 25% were seen once. The table lists this clonotype with many counts. The target antigen is unknown.

The source material was peripheral blood. The TCR was taken from a man aged 50 to 59 with Graves' ophthalmopathy. This chain links TRBV6-2 or TRBV6-3 with TRBJ1-3, with D hard to call. CDR3 nucleotide sequence: TGTGCCAGCAGTCAAGACCGAATGGGAGCCATATATTTT. Protein: CASSQDRMGAIYF.